This T cell receptor beta chain was captured in a study of blood T cell repertoires in COVID-19. Sequencing was performed with immunoSEQ multiplex PCR; in TCRdb, only in-frame clones are kept and a portion is missing. The sample carries a few hundred thousand clones, roughly 84% recorded once. The CDR3 length is 15 residues. Germline loops: CDR1 SGHRS, CDR2 YFSETQ. V lost 4 bases, J lost 5 bases, and 11 bases stayed unmatched. Sequencing was done on a sample of peripheral blood. This receptor was identified in a human donor with COVID-19, enrolled during active disease. The donor label of this sample is uncertain. The V call is TRBV5-1, the J call TRBJ2-5; the match to TRBD2 covers 7 bases. The DNA of the CDR3 is TGCGCCAGCAGCCCGAGCCCGGGGAGGGAGGAGACCCAGTACTTC. This codes for CASSPSPGREETQYF.